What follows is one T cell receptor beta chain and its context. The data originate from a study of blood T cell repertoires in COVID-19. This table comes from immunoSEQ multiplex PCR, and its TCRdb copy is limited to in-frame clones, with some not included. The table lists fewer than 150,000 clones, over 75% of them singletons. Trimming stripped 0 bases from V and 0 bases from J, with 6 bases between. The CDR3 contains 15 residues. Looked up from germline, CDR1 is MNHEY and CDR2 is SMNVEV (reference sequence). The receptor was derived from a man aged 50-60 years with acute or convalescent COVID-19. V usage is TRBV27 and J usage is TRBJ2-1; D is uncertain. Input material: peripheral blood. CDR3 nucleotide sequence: TGTGCCAGCAGTTTATCGTTCGTCTCCTACAATGAGCAGTTCTTC. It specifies CASSLSFVSYNEQFF.